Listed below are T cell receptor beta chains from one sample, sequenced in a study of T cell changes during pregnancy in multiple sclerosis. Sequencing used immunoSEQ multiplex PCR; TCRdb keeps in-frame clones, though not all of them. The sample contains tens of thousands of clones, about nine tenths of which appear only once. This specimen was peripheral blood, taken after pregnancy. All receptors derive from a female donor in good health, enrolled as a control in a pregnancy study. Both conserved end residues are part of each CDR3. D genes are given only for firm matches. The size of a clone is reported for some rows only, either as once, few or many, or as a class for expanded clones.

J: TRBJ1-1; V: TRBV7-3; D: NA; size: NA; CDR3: CASSPGNSQGEAFF; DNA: TGTGCCAGCAGCCCCGGGAACAGCCAAGGCGAGGCTTTCTTT
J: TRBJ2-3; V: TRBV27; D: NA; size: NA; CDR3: CASSLVAADTQYF; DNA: TGTGCCAGCAGTTTAGTAGCGGCAGATACGCAGTATTTT
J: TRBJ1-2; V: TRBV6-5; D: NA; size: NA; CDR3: CASRSRGEHGYTF; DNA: TGTGCCAGCAGGTCCAGGGGAGAACATGGCTACACCTTC
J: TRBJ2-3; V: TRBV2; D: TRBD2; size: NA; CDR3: CASSVLAGGLDTQYF; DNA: TGTGCCAGCAGTGTCTTAGCGGGGGGCCTTGATACGCAGTATTTT
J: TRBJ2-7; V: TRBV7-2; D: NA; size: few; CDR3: CASSLATGLYEQYF; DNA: TGTGCCAGCAGCTTAGCAACAGGGTTGTACGAGCAGTACTTC
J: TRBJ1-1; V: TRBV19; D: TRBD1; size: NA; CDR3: CASKLTGTGNTEAFF; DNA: TGTGCCAGTAAACTAACCGGGACAGGGAACACTGAAGCTTTCTTT
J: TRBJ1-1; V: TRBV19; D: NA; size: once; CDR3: CASSIDLRRGSSEAFF; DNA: TGTGCCAGTAGTATAGATTTACGGCGAGGGAGCTCTGAAGCTTTCTTT
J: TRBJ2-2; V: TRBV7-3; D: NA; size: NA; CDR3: CASSLFGENTGELFF; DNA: TGTGCCAGCAGCTTATTCGGGGAGAATACCGGGGAGCTGTTTTTT
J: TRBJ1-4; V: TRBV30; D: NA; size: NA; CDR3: CASRRGPTNEKLFF; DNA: TGTGCCTCAAGGAGGGGCCCAACTAATGAAAAACTGTTTTTT
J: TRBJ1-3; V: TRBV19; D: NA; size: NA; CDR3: CASNVPSGSGNTIYF; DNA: TGTGCCAGTAACGTGCCATCGGGGTCTGGAAACACCATATATTTT
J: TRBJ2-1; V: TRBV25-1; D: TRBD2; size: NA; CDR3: CASSESLGLAANEQFF; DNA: TGTGCCAGCAGTGAATCGTTGGGACTAGCCGCTAATGAGCAGTTCTTC
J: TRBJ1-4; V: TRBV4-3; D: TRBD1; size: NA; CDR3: CASSPIWTGGKEKLFF; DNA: TGCGCCAGCAGCCCAATATGGACAGGGGGCAAGGAAAAACTGTTTTTT
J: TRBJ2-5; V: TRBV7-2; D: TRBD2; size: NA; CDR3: CASSSPPGGETQYF; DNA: TGTGCCAGCAGCTCCCCGCCGGGGGGGGAGACCCAGTACTTC
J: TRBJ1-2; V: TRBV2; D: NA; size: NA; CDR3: CASSDSGVYGYTF; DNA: TGTGCCAGCAGTGACTCCGGGGTCTATGGCTACACCTTC
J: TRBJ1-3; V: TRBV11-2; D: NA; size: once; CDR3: CASSLTGTPGNTIYF; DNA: TGTGCCAGCAGCCTAACCGGGACACCAGGAAACACCATATATTTT
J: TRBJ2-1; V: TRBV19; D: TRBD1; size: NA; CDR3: CAISTGVGNEQFF; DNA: TGTGCCATTTCGACAGGGGTAGGCAATGAGCAGTTCTTC
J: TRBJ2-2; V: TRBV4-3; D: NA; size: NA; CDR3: CASRPGTLNTGELFF; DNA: TGCGCCAGCCGTCCCGGGACACTTAACACCGGGGAGCTGTTTTTT
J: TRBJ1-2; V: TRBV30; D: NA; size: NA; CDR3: CAWSDGVYGYTF; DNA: TGTGCCTGGAGTGACGGGGTCTATGGCTACACCTTC
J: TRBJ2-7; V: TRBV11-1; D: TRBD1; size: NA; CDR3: CASSPRGGQGYEQYF; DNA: TGTGCCAGCAGCCCGAGAGGGGGACAGGGGTACGAGCAGTACTTC
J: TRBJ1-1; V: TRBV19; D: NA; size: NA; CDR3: CASSIGHLNTEAFF; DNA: TGTGCCAGTAGTATTGGCCACCTGAACACTGAAGCTTTCTTT
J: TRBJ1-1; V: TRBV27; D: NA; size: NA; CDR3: CASSILTGENTEAFF; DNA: TGTGCCAGCAGCATTCTGACCGGGGAGAACACTGAAGCTTTCTTT
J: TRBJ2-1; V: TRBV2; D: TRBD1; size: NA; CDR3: CASSEVYRTGGNEQFF; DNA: TGTGCCAGCAGTGAAGTCTACCGGACAGGGGGTAATGAGCAGTTCTTC
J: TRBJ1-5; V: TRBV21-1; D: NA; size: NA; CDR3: CASYLGYSNQPQHF; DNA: TGTGCCAGCTACCTAGGATATAGCAATCAGCCCCAGCATTTT
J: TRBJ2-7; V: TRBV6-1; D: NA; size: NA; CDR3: CASTKAQGIEEQYF; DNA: TGTGCCAGCACAAAGGCACAGGGAATAGAAGAGCAGTACTTC
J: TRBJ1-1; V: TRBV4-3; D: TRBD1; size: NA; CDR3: CASSQDYRGSDEAFF; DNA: TGCGCCAGCAGCCAAGATTACAGGGGGTCTGACGAAGCTTTCTTT
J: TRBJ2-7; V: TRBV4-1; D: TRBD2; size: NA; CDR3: CASSQVDRSGGREQYF; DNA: TGCGCCAGCAGCCAAGTAGATCGGTCGGGGGGGCGCGAGCAGTACTTC
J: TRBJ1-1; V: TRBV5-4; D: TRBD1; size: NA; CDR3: CASSLGQGGAFF; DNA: TGTGCCAGCAGCTTGGGACAGGGGGGAGCTTTCTTT
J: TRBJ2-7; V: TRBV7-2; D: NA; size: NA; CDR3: CASSSGLGGSYEQYF; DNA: TGTGCCAGCAGCTCCGGGTTGGGGGGCTCCTACGAGCAGTACTTC
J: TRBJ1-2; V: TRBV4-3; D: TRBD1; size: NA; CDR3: CASSQDWGQGGGYTF; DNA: TGCGCCAGCAGCCAAGATTGGGGACAGGGGGGCGGCTACACCTTC
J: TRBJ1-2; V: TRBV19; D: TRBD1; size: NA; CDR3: CASSRQGSYGYTF; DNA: TGTGCCAGTAGTCGACAGGGTTCCTATGGCTACACCTTC
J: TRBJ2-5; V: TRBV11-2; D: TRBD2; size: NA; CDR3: CASSLGLANDETQYF; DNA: TGTGCCAGCAGCTTAGGACTAGCTAACGATGAGACCCAGTACTTC
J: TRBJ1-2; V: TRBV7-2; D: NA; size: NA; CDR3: CASTPTGYGYGYTF; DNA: TGTGCCAGCACCCCGACAGGTTACGGCTATGGCTACACCTTC
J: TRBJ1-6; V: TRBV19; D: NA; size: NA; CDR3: CASSGGSSYNSPLHF; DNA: TGTGCCAGTAGCGGGGGGAGCTCCTATAATTCACCCCTCCACTTT
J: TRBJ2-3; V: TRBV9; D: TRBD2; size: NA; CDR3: CASSVAGRVDTQYF; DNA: TGTGCCAGCAGCGTAGCGGGGAGGGTAGATACGCAGTATTTT
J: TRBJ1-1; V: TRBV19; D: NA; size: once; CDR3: CATQDTLGTEAFF; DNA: TGTGCCACCCAGGACACCTTGGGGACTGAAGCTTTCTTT
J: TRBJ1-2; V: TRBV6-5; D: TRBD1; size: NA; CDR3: CATQRPGQGGYGYTF; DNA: TGTGCCACCCAGCGGCCGGGACAGGGAGGCTATGGCTACACCTTC
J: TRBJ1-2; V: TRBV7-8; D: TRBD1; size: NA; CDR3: CASSPRIQGSYGYTF; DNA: TGTGCCAGCAGCCCCCGTATACAGGGGTCTTATGGCTACACCTTC
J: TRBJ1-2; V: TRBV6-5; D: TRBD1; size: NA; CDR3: CASSYSPRTGAGYTF; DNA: TGTGCCAGCAGTTACTCCCCCCGGACAGGGGCTGGCTACACCTTC
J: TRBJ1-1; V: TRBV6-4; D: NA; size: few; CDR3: CASREGLEAFF; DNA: TGTGCCAGCAGAGAGGGCCTGGAGGCTTTCTTT
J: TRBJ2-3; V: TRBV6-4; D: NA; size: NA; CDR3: CASSVEGGVVTDTQYF; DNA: TGTGCCAGCAGTGTGGAGGGGGGGGTTGTCACAGATACGCAGTATTTT
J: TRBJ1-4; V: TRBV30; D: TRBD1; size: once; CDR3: CALFDRARGEKLFF; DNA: TGTGCCTTATTCGACAGGGCGCGAGGGGAAAAACTGTTTTTT
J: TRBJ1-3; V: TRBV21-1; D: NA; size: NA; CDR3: CASSARQGATGNTIYF; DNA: TGTGCCAGCAGCGCTCGACAGGGGGCAACTGGAAACACCATATATTTT
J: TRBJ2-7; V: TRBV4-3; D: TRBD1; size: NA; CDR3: CASSRDRGREQYF; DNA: TGCGCCAGCAGCCGGGACAGGGGGCGCGAGCAGTACTTC
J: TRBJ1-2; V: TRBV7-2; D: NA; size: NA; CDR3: CASSAQTIHYGYTF; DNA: TGTGCCAGCAGCGCCCAGACAATCCACTATGGCTACACCTTC
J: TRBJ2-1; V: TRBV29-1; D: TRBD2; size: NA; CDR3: CSVDGGSSYNEQFF; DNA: TGCAGCGTTGACGGCGGGAGCTCCTACAATGAGCAGTTCTTC
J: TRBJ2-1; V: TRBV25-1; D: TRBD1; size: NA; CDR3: CASSEPRGSYNEQFF; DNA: TGTGCCAGCAGTGAGCCCAGGGGGTCTTACAATGAGCAGTTCTTC